Listed below are T cell receptor beta chains from one sample, sequenced in a study of PD-L1 blockade in urothelial cancer. Clones were sequenced by immunoSEQ multiplex PCR, and TCRdb holds only the in-frame ones, with some missing. The sample holds roughly 45,000 clones, around 80% seen once. This sample comprised PBMCs, obtained around atezolizumab (anti-PD-L1) treatment. The source is a man aged 55 to 70 with urothelial cancer. CDR3s include the opening cysteine and the closing phenylalanine or tryptophan. Each record gives: CDR3 protein, V gene, CDR3 length, J gene.

CDR3: CAISEPGGLAGVADTQYF; V: TRBV10-3; length: 18; J: TRBJ2-3
CDR3: CASSLQGAVGYEQYF; V: TRBV5-1; length: 15; J: TRBJ2-7
CDR3: CASSLSGYQPQHF; V: TRBV28; length: 13; J: TRBJ1-5
CDR3: CASSLEGHSYNEQFF; V: TRBV7-9; length: 15; J: TRBJ2-1
CDR3: CASGASGRAVETQYF; V: TRBV7-2; length: 15; J: TRBJ2-5
CDR3: CASSRSGMVTGELFF; V: TRBV18; length: 15; J: TRBJ2-2
CDR3: CASSTGQGFRGEKLFF; V: TRBV28; length: 16; J: TRBJ1-4
CDR3: CASSLGLGRRELFF; V: TRBV5-6; length: 14; J: TRBJ2-2
CDR3: CASSLRTGPQGQPQHF; V: TRBV5-6; length: 16; J: TRBJ1-5
CDR3: CASSEHRQGSTGELFF; V: TRBV7-6; length: 16; J: TRBJ2-2
CDR3: CASSSGATVSYEQYF; V: TRBV5-1; length: 15; J: TRBJ2-7
CDR3: CSAGSSNQPQHF; V: TRBV29-1; length: 12; J: TRBJ1-5
CDR3: CASSNGLVTHEQYF; V: TRBV5-5; length: 14; J: TRBJ2-7
CDR3: CAWSLSGTIVQYF; V: TRBV30; length: 13; J: TRBJ2-4
CDR3: CASRSSLAPPWFF; V: TRBV2; length: 13; J: TRBJ2-1
CDR3: CASSRLSSYNEQFF; V: TRBV7-2; length: 14; J: TRBJ2-1
CDR3: CASSLGGSGYTDTQYF; V: TRBV7-9; length: 16; J: TRBJ2-3
CDR3: CASSLRDRISYTF; V: TRBV13; length: 13; J: TRBJ1-2
CDR3: CASSQDQGQGNGYTF; V: TRBV4-3; length: 15; J: TRBJ1-2
CDR3: CASSLVAGGNTGELFF; V: TRBV5-1; length: 16; J: TRBJ2-2
CDR3: CASSGGQGRSGANVLTF; V: TRBV10-1; length: 17; J: TRBJ2-6
CDR3: CASRDGTDRETQYF; V: TRBV5-1; length: 14; J: TRBJ2-5
CDR3: CASSPSSGANVLTF; V: TRBV6-4; length: 14; J: TRBJ2-6
CDR3: CASRTGTENSPLHF; V: TRBV5-5; length: 14; J: TRBJ1-6
CDR3: CASSTRQGGETQYF; V: TRBV7-7; length: 14; J: TRBJ2-5
CDR3: CASSSAGGKNIQYF; V: TRBV28; length: 14; J: TRBJ2-4
CDR3: CASSSDRGGYNEQFF; V: TRBV5-4; length: 15; J: TRBJ2-1
CDR3: CASRLASTDTQYF; V: TRBV5-1; length: 13; J: TRBJ2-3
CDR3: CAISEYREGEQYF; V: TRBV10-3; length: 13; J: TRBJ2-7
CDR3: CASSEVWTGYNEQFF; V: TRBV6-1; length: 15; J: TRBJ2-1
CDR3: CASSPEGGLAVYNEQFF; V: TRBV4-3; length: 17; J: TRBJ2-1
CDR3: CASSSLSTDTQYF; V: TRBV5-1; length: 13; J: TRBJ2-3
CDR3: CASSTHQGGFYGYTF; V: TRBV5-6; length: 15; J: TRBJ1-2
CDR3: CATRSGSSYNSPLHF; V: TRBV6-5; length: 15; J: TRBJ1-6
CDR3: CASSRTSGIQETQYF; V: TRBV5-6; length: 15; J: TRBJ2-5
CDR3: CASTSSDRSYEQYF; V: TRBV19; length: 14; J: TRBJ2-7
CDR3: CASSSTKRGGRQETQYF; V: TRBV7-2; length: 17; J: TRBJ2-5
CDR3: CSERTASTDTQYF; V: TRBV29-1; length: 13; J: TRBJ2-3
CDR3: CASSVTPAPGNEQFF; V: TRBV11-2; length: 15; J: TRBJ2-1
CDR3: CASWEGLNEQFF; V: TRBV27; length: 12; J: TRBJ2-1
CDR3: CATSSGGTTGELFF; V: TRBV15; length: 14; J: TRBJ2-2
CDR3: CASSLEVYIPVGGMNTEAFF; V: TRBV28; length: 20; J: TRBJ1-1
CDR3: CASSLYYEQYF; V: TRBV7-9; length: 11; J: TRBJ2-7
CDR3: CATYELLPKQFF; V: TRBV30; length: 12; J: TRBJ2-1
CDR3: CSARTQETQYF; V: TRBV20-1; length: 11; J: TRBJ2-5
CDR3: CASRLGGVAGYTF; V: TRBV7-9; length: 13; J: TRBJ1-2
CDR3: CASSADPGLAGGSTDTQYF; V: TRBV7-9; length: 19; J: TRBJ2-3
CDR3: CASTTSRGRTEAFF; V: TRBV6-5; length: 14; J: TRBJ1-1
CDR3: CASSLTPLAGGEGANVLTF; V: TRBV7-9; length: 19; J: TRBJ2-6
CDR3: CASSHNIPGQGIYEQYF; V: TRBV5-1; length: 17; J: TRBJ2-7
CDR3: CASSGGQGAGGYTF; V: TRBV27; length: 14; J: TRBJ1-2
CDR3: CASSFGTGARETQYF; V: TRBV7-8; length: 15; J: TRBJ2-5
CDR3: CASSWDPTGDEQYF; V: TRBV5-1; length: 14; J: TRBJ2-7
CDR3: CASSLGTGNTGELFF; V: TRBV7-9; length: 15; J: TRBJ2-2
CDR3: CASSPVSAYNEQFF; V: TRBV7-2; length: 14; J: TRBJ2-1
CDR3: CASSQVSGLNLGPQHF; V: TRBV4-1; length: 16; J: TRBJ1-5
CDR3: CASSVEMSGRPALHF; V: TRBV9; length: 15; J: TRBJ1-6
CDR3: CASSQDRSSTGELFF; V: TRBV4-2; length: 15; J: TRBJ2-2
CDR3: CASSLTPTGEQYF; V: TRBV7-9; length: 13; J: TRBJ2-7
CDR3: CASREHLDGTEAFF; V: TRBV6-6; length: 14; J: TRBJ1-1